A selection of T cell receptor beta chains follows, all from one sample in a study of blood T cell repertoires in COVID-19. Repertoires were generated with immunoSEQ multiplex PCR, while TCRdb's copy carries only in-frame clones and drops some. The repertoire holds about 300,000 clones, with roughly 89% as singletons. Sequenced: PBMCs or T cells enriched from blood (not recorded which). These receptors came from a man aged 55 to 70 who had recovered from COVID-19. The CDR3 runs from the conserved cysteine through the conserved F or W. A D gene is named only where the DNA matches it firmly. Some rows mark clone size as missing; the rest say once, few, many or name a class of expanded clone.

CDR3 length	J gene	clone size	V gene	D gene	CDR3 protein	CDR3 DNA
14	TRBJ1-1	NA	TRBV2	NA	CASTLDSVNTEAFF	TGTGCCAGCACCCTAGATTCAGTGAACACTGAAGCTTTCTTT
15	TRBJ2-4	NA	TRBV18	NA	CASSQSSGVLNIQYF	TGTGCCAGCTCACAAAGCTCAGGGGTACTGAACATTCAGTACTTC
15	TRBJ2-3	NA	TRBV5-4	NA	CASSLGAGSTDTQYF	TGTGCCAGCAGCTTGGGGGCAGGCAGCACAGATACGCAGTATTTT
15	TRBJ2-1	NA	TRBV7-3	NA	CASSLTRNAYNEQFF	TGTGCCAGCAGCTTAACCCGCAATGCGTACAATGAGCAGTTCTTC
14	TRBJ1-1	once	TRBV11-2	TRBD1	CASSSRQGLTEAFF	TGTGCCAGCAGCTCAAGACAGGGCCTCACTGAAGCTTTCTTT
16	TRBJ2-1	NA	TRBV3-1/TRBV3-2	NA	CASSQVTVSSYNEQFF	TGTGCCAGCAGCCAAGTTACAGTGAGCTCCTACAATGAGCAGTTCTTC
18	TRBJ1-3	NA	TRBV9	NA	CASSGRTLGSVSGNTIYF	TGTGCCAGCAGCGGACGAACCCTGGGCTCCGTCTCTGGAAACACCATATATTTT
13	TRBJ1-2	NA	TRBV28	NA	CASSLNSFYGYTF	TGTGCCAGCAGTTTAAACAGCTTTTATGGCTACACCTTC
16	TRBJ2-2	NA	TRBV11-1	TRBD2	CASSQGLAGGNGELFF	TGTGCCAGCAGCCAGGGACTAGCGGGAGGAAACGGGGAGCTGTTTTTT
17	TRBJ2-2	NA	TRBV5-1	TRBD2	CASSLTSGSGGTGELFF	TGCGCCAGCAGCTTGACTAGCGGGAGTGGAGGGACCGGGGAGCTGTTTTTT
10	TRBJ1-2	NA	TRBV28	NA	CASSSRDRSF	TGTGCCAGCAGTTCCCGGGATAGATCCTTC
14	TRBJ1-2	NA	TRBV28	NA	CASSFSGGGYGYTF	TGTGCCAGCAGTTTCTCCGGAGGCGGATATGGCTACACCTTC
15	TRBJ2-5	once	TRBV4-2	NA	CASSQGTAFQETQYF	TGTGCCAGCAGCCAAGGGACAGCGTTCCAAGAGACCCAGTACTTC
13	TRBJ1-4	NA	TRBV7-2	TRBD1	CASSLSQGEKLFF	TGTGCCAGCAGCTTATCACAGGGGGAAAAACTGTTTTTT
15	TRBJ1-3	NA	TRBV5-8	NA	CASSLTSFPGNTIYF	TGTGCCAGCAGCTTGACGAGTTTCCCTGGAAACACCATATATTTT
19	TRBJ2-3	NA	TRBV19	NA	CASSIWAGGARFSPDTQYF	TGTGCCAGTAGTATATGGGCTGGGGGGGCCCGGTTCAGCCCAGATACGCAGTATTTT
14	TRBJ2-7	NA	TRBV5-1	TRBD2	CASSFGTSGYEQYF	TGCGCCAGCAGCTTTGGGACTAGCGGCTACGAGCAGTACTTC
12	TRBJ2-7	NA	TRBV3-1/TRBV3-2	NA	CASSQSSYEQYF	TGTGCCAGCAGCCAATCTTCGTACGAGCAGTACTTC
15	TRBJ2-7	NA	TRBV19	TRBD1	CASSTPGGEFDEQYF	TGTGCCAGTAGTACCCCAGGGGGCGAATTCGACGAGCAGTACTTC
12	TRBJ2-1	NA	TRBV2	NA	CASSELGVEQFF	TGTGCCAGCAGTGAACTAGGCGTTGAGCAGTTCTTC
11	TRBJ2-1	NA	TRBV28	NA	CASSLSNEQFF	TGTGCCAGCAGCTTGTCCAATGAGCAGTTCTTC
17	TRBJ1-4	NA	TRBV28	NA	CASRTPAGGVTNEKLFF	TGTGCCAGCAGGACACCCGCGGGAGGGGTAACTAATGAAAAACTGTTTTTT
16	TRBJ1-2	NA	TRBV4-1	TRBD1	CASSQEQGAFNYGYTF	TGCGCCAGCAGCCAAGAGCAGGGGGCGTTTAACTATGGCTACACCTTC
15	TRBJ1-2	NA	TRBV27	NA	CASSFLSGSMRGYTF	TGTGCCAGCAGTTTCTTAAGTGGTAGCATGAGGGGCTACACCTTC
13	TRBJ1-1	NA	TRBV2	NA	CASSDTGMTEAFF	TGTGCCAGCAGTGACACAGGGATGACTGAAGCTTTCTTT
16	TRBJ2-2	NA	TRBV5-8	NA	CASSLVGGSNTGELFF	TGTGCCAGCAGCTTGGTTGGAGGATCCAACACCGGGGAGCTGTTTTTT
14	TRBJ1-4	NA	TRBV2	TRBD1	CASSFQGVVEKLFF	TGTGCCAGCAGTTTTCAGGGGGTTGTTGAAAAACTGTTTTTT
16	TRBJ1-3	NA	TRBV6-5	TRBD1	CASSYSPTGARNTIYF	TGTGCCAGCAGTTACAGTCCGACAGGGGCGAGGAACACCATATATTTT
15	TRBJ2-7	once	TRBV7-7	TRBD1	CASSPGTGSSYEQYF	TGTGCTAGCAGCCCCGGGACAGGGTCCTCCTACGAGCAGTACTTC
13	TRBJ1-1	NA	TRBV11-1	NA	CASSLLRNTEAFF	TGTGCCAGCAGCTTACTGCGAAACACTGAAGCTTTCTTT
13	TRBJ1-3	NA	TRBV6-6	NA	CASSYDSQNTIYF	TGTGCCAGCAGTTACGACTCTCAAAACACCATATATTTT
18	TRBJ2-3	NA	TRBV5-4	TRBD1	CASSLAWQGEIGTDTQYF	TGTGCCAGCAGCTTGGCCTGGCAGGGGGAGATTGGCACAGATACGCAGTATTTT
14	TRBJ2-2	NA	TRBV9	NA	CASSVGRGTGELFF	TGTGCCAGCAGCGTAGGGAGGGGCACCGGGGAGCTGTTTTTT
17	TRBJ2-3	NA	TRBV13	TRBD2	CASSQTSGSGATDTQYF	TGTGCCAGCAGCCAGACTAGCGGGAGCGGGGCCACAGATACGCAGTATTTT
14	TRBJ1-2	NA	TRBV28	NA	CASSTSGVNYGYTF	TGTGCCAGCAGTACCTCCGGGGTAAACTATGGCTACACCTTC
14	TRBJ2-7	NA	TRBV27	NA	CASSFRGASYEQYF	TGTGCCAGCAGTTTCCGCGGGGCGTCCTACGAGCAGTACTTC
14	TRBJ2-5	NA	TRBV7-3	TRBD1	CASSPTGGGETQYF	TGTGCCAGCAGCCCTACAGGGGGTGGGGAGACCCAGTACTTC
14	TRBJ2-7	once	TRBV28	TRBD2	CASSLVGTNYEQYF	TGTGCCAGCAGTTTAGTCGGGACTAACTACGAGCAGTACTTC
15	TRBJ2-4	NA	TRBV30	NA	CAWELGGRAKNIQYF	TGTGCCTGGGAACTCGGAGGAAGGGCCAAAAACATTCAGTACTTC
16	TRBJ1-5	NA	TRBV5-5	NA	CASSLWGGQTNQPQHF	TGTGCCAGCAGCTTGTGGGGGGGGCAGACCAATCAGCCCCAGCATTTT
17	TRBJ2-7	NA	TRBV10-3	TRBD1	CAISPELTLGQDYEQYF	TGTGCCATCAGTCCTGAGCTAACTCTCGGACAGGACTACGAGCAGTACTTC
14	TRBJ1-2	NA	TRBV18	TRBD1	CASSPTGGDYGYTF	TGTGCCAGCTCACCAACAGGGGGCGACTATGGCTACACCTTC
17	TRBJ2-5	NA	TRBV23-1	NA	CASSQSEQGSLQETQYF	TGCGCCAGCAGTCAATCGGAGCAGGGGAGTCTCCAAGAGACCCAGTACTTC